One and the same sample provided the 11 T cell receptor beta chains below, sequenced in a study of beta chain features in type 1 diabetes. Expressed TCRB transcripts were sequenced because the isolated RNA had all been reverse transcribed beforehand. The repertoire was sequenced with immunoSEQ multiplex PCR; TCRdb's copy has only in-frame clones and lacks some. Counted here are nearly 250,000 clones, around 68% occurring once; the ten biggest clones make up about 0.051%. Sequenced material: naive CD4+ T cells from blood. The receptors were gathered from a young man in good health.

V gene TRBV23-1 combines with J gene TRBJ1-5; 10 nucleotides match TRBD1. TRBV23-1 is assigned to the ORF class and has an uncertain function. V was clipped by 3 bases and J by 6 bases; unmatched bases: 8. This CDR3 is 16 amino acids long. The CDR3 is CASSHPGTGDSQPQHF. The CDR3, as DNA: TGCGCCAGCAGTCACCCCGGGACAGGGGATTCTCAGCCCCAGCATTTT.

The chain has TRBV10-3 and TRBJ2-7; TRBD1 aligns across 7 bases. This CDR3 region has 16 residues. Germline V gene data show CDR1 as ENHRY and CDR2 as SYGVKD. Unmatched junction bases numbered 6, after V lost 0 bases and J lost 1 base. CDR3 DNA: TGTGCCATCAGTGAGTCGACATGGGACAGATCCTACGAGCAGTACTTC. Protein product: CAISESTWDRSYEQYF.

The chain has TRBV30 and TRBJ2-4; tentative D call: TRBD1 (5 bases). Germline-derived CDR1 and CDR2 are GTSNPN and SVGIG (reference sequence). V dropped 4 bases and J dropped 0 bases, with 13 bases sitting between them. The CDR3 is made up of 15 amino acids. CDR3 protein: CAWTPQGGAKNIQYF. The CDR3 DNA reads as TGTGCCTGGACCCCGCAGGGTGGAGCCAAAAACATTCAGTACTTC.

The V gene is TRBV13, the J gene TRBJ1-2; D is undetermined. Deletions cut 4 bases from V and 7 bases from J, with 13 bases between. This CDR3 has 13 amino acids. The germline V gene has CDR1 PRHDT and CDR2 FYEKMQ (reference sequence). The CDR3 region is CASSSLLSGGYTF. CDR3 DNA sequence: TGTGCCAGCAGCTCCCTCCTTTCCGGTGGCTACACCTTC.

V is TRBV7-9 and J is TRBJ2-1; D may be TRBD1 or TRBD2 (5 bases each). The V gene's germline CDR1 is SEHNR and CDR2 FQNEAQ (reference sequence). The V and J ends lost 5 bases and 7 bases respectively, with 12 bases between them. The CDR3 runs to 13 residues. The CDR3: CASSLHGGNEQFF. The CDR3, as DNA: TGTGCCAGCAGCCTCCATGGGGGAAATGAGCAGTTCTTC.

V usage is TRBV4-3 and J usage is TRBJ2-2; 9 positions match TRBD1. This CDR3 spans 16 amino acids. The V gene's germline CDR1 is LGHNA and CDR2 YSLEER. V was pared by 3 bases and J by 0 bases, with 2 bases of the junction left unmatched. CDR3 nucleotide sequence: TGCGCCAGCAGCCAGGGACAGGGCTCGAACACCGGGGAGCTGTTTTTT. Translating gives CASSQGQGSNTGELFF.

The chain uses TRBV27 and TRBJ2-1; D is ambiguous. This CDR3 has 12 amino acids. Germline CDR1 and CDR2: MNHEY and SMNVEV (reference sequence). Trimming pared 5 bases from V and 7 bases from J, leaving 9 bases between. CDR3 residues: CASSPVGNEQFF. CDR3 sequence (DNA): TGTGCCAGCAGTCCCGTAGGGAATGAGCAGTTCTTC.

This CDR3 is CASSSGLAGEEGTDTQYF. The CDR3 DNA sequence: TGTGCCAGCAGCTCGGGACTAGCGGGAGAGGAGGGCACAGATACGCAGTATTTT. V is TRBV7-9 and J is TRBJ2-3; 14 nucleotides line up with TRBD2. There are 18 residues in the CDR3. CDR1 and CDR2 from the germline V gene are SEHNR and FQNEAQ (reference sequence). The V gene end was trimmed by 4 bases and the J gene end by 1 base; junction bases not matched to a gene: 7.

Note on this clone: Other nucleotide sequences in the sample specify the same CDR3. CDR3 DNA sequence: TGTGCCAGCAGCTTAGCGGGGGGAAACTACAATGAGCAGTTCTTC. Its translation: CASSLAGGNYNEQFF. V gene TRBV7-2 combines with J gene TRBJ2-1; a weak D match, TRBD2 (6 bases). The CDR3 contains 15 residues. Germline assignment: CDR1 SGHTA and CDR2 FQGNSA. V was cut by 0 bases and J by 3 bases, with 9 bases left in between.

J is TRBJ2-6 and V is TRBV30, with D possibly matching TRBD2 (6 bases). Germline CDR1 is GTSNPN and CDR2 is SVGIG (reference sequence). The CDR3 has 16 residues. V gave up 2 bases and J gave up 0 bases, with 11 bases separating them. CDR3 in DNA: TGTGCCTGGAGTTCGGGACTGAGCTCTGGGGCCAACGTCCTGACTTTC. This translates into CAWSSGLSSGANVLTF.

The chain is built from TRBV29-1 and TRBJ1-1; D gene uncertain. The V gene lost 6 bases and the J gene lost 8 bases, with 13 bases spanning the gap. The V gene's germline CDR1 is SQVTM and CDR2 ANQGSEA. The CDR3 is 11 amino acids. CDR3 bases: TGCAGCGTCGCTGGCCTTATAGAAGCTTTCTTT. It specifies CSVAGLIEAFF.